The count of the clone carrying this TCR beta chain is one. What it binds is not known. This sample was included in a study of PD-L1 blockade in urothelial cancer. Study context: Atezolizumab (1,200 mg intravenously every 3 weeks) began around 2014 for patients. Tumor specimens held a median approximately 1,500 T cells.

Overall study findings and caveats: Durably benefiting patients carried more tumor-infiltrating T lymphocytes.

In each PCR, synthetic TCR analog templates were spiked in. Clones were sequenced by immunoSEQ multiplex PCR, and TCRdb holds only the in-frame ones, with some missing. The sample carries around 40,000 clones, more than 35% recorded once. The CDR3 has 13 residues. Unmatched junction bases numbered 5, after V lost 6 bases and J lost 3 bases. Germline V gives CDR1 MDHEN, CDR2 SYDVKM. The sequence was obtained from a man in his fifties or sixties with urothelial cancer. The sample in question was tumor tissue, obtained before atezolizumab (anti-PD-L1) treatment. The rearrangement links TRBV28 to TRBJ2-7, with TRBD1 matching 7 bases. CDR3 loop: CASSRDRYYEQYF. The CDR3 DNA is TGTGCCAGCAGCAGGGACAGATACTACGAGCAGTACTTC. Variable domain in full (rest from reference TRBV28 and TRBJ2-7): DVKVTQSSRYLVKRTGEKVFLECVQDMDHENMFWYRQDPGLGLRLIYFSYDVKMKEKGDIPEGYSVSREKKERFSLILESASTNQTSMYLCASSRDRYYEQYFGPGTRLTVT.